This T cell receptor (beta chain) was found in a study of beta chain features in type 1 diabetes. This clone was seen only a few times. Its antigen is as yet unknown. General observations from the study: Shortening that was moderate but significant affected the TCRB CDR3s of Type 1 diabetes patients in all four CD4+ subsets.

The V gene lost 3 bases and the J gene lost 7 bases, with 9 bases spanning the gap. CDR3 length: 12 residues. Germline V gene sequence: CDR1 SGHNT, CDR2 YENEEA. Donors underwent one heparinised blood draw, roughly 110 mL on average. Isolated RNA was reverse transcribed in full, so expressed TCRB transcripts were sequenced. Sequenced by immunoSEQ multiplex PCR; TCRdb stores in-frame clones only, minus some. This table holds about 170,000 clones, approximately 7.8% found once. This clonotype was obtained from a woman in her thirties or forties with type 1 diabetes. The sample comprised central memory CD4+ T cells from blood. The chain has TRBV11-3 and TRBJ2-5; possibly TRBD1 for D (5 bases). The CDR3 sequence: CASSFGQGTQYF. DNA for the CDR3: TGTGCCAGCAGCTTTGGTCAGGGGACCCAGTACTTC.